The 22 T cell receptor beta chains in this list originate from one sample, sequenced in a study of beta chain features in type 1 diabetes. The whole isolated RNA underwent reverse transcription, so sequencing captured expressed TCRB transcripts. TCRdb's table, derived via immunoSEQ multiplex PCR, lists solely in-frame clones and lacks some. The sample contains about 240,000 clones, less than 35% of which appear only once. Sequencing used central memory CD4+ T cells from blood. These receptors were collected from a man aged 25 to 40 in good health.

The chain has TRBV18 and TRBJ2-7; 7 bases line up with TRBD1. The germline V gene encodes CDR1 KGHSH and CDR2 LQKENI. This CDR3 is 15 amino acids long. V trimming: 5 bases; J trimming: 3 bases; junction bases outside the gene matches: 10. The CDR3 loop reads CASSVDRVLNYEQYF. In nucleotides, the CDR3 is TGTGCCAGCTCAGTCGACAGGGTTCTTAACTACGAGCAGTACTTC.

The V and J genes are TRBV6-5 and TRBJ1-1; 7 positions agree with TRBD1. Germline values: CDR1 MNHEY, CDR2 SVGAGI. CDR3 length equals 13 residues. Unmatched junction bases numbered 4, after V lost 6 bases and J lost 3 bases. The CDR3 loop is CASRKGAYTEAFF. CDR3 nucleotides: TGTGCCAGCAGAAAGGGGGCTTACACTGAAGCTTTCTTT.

Notes on this clone: Other DNA sequences in this sample translate to the same CDR3. This chain joins TRBV7-2 and TRBJ2-7, with 7 positions matching TRBD1. The CDR3 has 13 residues. The germline gives CDR1 SGHTA, CDR2 FQGNSA. V gave up 5 bases and J gave up 3 bases; unmatched junction bases: 4. The CDR3 DNA follows: TGTGCCAGCAGCCTGGGACAGCTCTACGAGCAGTACTTC. This codes for CASSLGQLYEQYF.

The chain is built from TRBV2 and TRBJ2-7; D ambiguous. Germline V gene sequence: CDR1 SNHLY, CDR2 FYNNEI. This CDR3 region has 12 residues. Trimming took off 0 bases at V and 11 bases at J, with 11 bases between the two ends. The CDR3 sequence is CASSEARGSEYF. CDR3 DNA sequence: TGTGCCAGCAGTGAAGCGCGTGGCAGTGAGTACTTC.

As concerns this clone: The junction differs from germline at one of its ends, possibly a read error. Other nucleotide sequences in the sample specify the same CDR3. The rearrangement uses TRBV5-4 and TRBJ2-5; D possibly corresponds to TRBD1 (5 bases). This CDR3 has 14 amino acids. The germline gives CDR1 SGHNT, CDR2 YYREEE (reference sequence). The CDR3: CASSQEGHGETQYF. The CDR3 nucleotides read TGCGCCAGCAGCCAAGAAGGACACGGCGAGACCCAGTACTTC. The full variable domain, with the rest looked up from reference TRBV5-4 and TRBJ2-5, is ETGVTQSPTHLIKTRGQQVTLRCSSQSGHNTVSWYQQALGQGPQFIFQYYREEENGRGNFPPRFSGLQFPNYSSELNVNALELDDSALYLCASSQEGHGETQYFGPGTRLLVL.

This clone was counted between two and nine times. This chain joins TRBV7-2 and TRBJ2-1; 8 bases match TRBD1. J gave up 3 bases and V 1 base, and 2 bases lay outside the gene matches. Germline V gene lookup returns CDR1 SGHTA and CDR2 FQGNSA. The CDR3 loop spans 15 amino acids. In DNA, the CDR3 is TGTGCCAGCAGCTTAGAGGGACAGGACTACAATGAGCAGTTCTTC. Its translation: CASSLEGQDYNEQFF.

V and J are TRBV4-1 and TRBJ2-3; TRBD2 matches 8 bases. The V segment lost 0 bases and the J segment 7 bases; nucleotides outside the gene matches: 6. CDR3 size: 15 residues. Germline CDR1 and CDR2: MGHRA and YSYEKL. The DNA of the CDR3 is TGCGCCAGCAGCCAAGAGGAACGGGGGGGGAATACGCAGTATTTT. It specifies CASSQEERGGNTQYF.

V usage is TRBV5-1 and J usage is TRBJ1-6, with 7 bases aligning to TRBD1. With 1 base clipped from V and 6 bases from J, the junction kept 10 bases outside the gene matches. This CDR3 is 17 amino acids long. The germline CDR1 and CDR2 sequences are SGHRS and YFSETQ. CDR3 amino acids: CASSLMQGESLNSPLHF. For the CDR3, the DNA is TGCGCCAGCAGCTTGATGCAGGGGGAATCCCTTAATTCACCCCTCCACTTT.

The chain joins TRBV5-4 to TRBJ2-2; maybe TRBD1 (7 bases). V gave up 4 bases and J gave up 7 bases, with 17 bases separating them. Germline CDR1 reads SGHNT; CDR2 reads YYREEE (reference sequence). CDR3 length equals 15 residues. The CDR3 DNA sequence: TGTGCCAGCAGCCTGCAGGGGGACTCGGGCGGGGAGCTGTTTTTT. Its translation: CASSLQGDSGGELFF.

This clone was counted between two and nine times. This sequence joins TRBV30 and TRBJ2-2, with D perhaps matching TRBD1 (5 bases). This CDR3 is built from 14 residues. The germline V and J ends were trimmed by 3 bases and 2 bases, with 10 bases remaining between them. Per germline, CDR1 GTSNPN and CDR2 SVGIG (reference sequence). CDR3 sequence: CAWRPDSNTGELFF. In DNA form, the CDR3 reads TGTGCCTGGAGACCTGACAGTAACACCGGGGAGCTGTTTTTT.

The sample holds a few counts of this clone. The V call is TRBV11-2, the J call TRBJ2-2; possible D gene TRBD1, 6 bases. In germline, CDR1 is SGHAT, CDR2 FQNNGV. Deletions cut 5 bases from V and 1 base from J, with 8 bases between. The CDR3 contains 14 residues. The CDR3 DNA is TGTGCCAGCAGCCTGGGACAGAACACCGGGGAGCTGTTTTTT. Its protein is CASSLGQNTGELFF. Based on the CDR3 plus reference TRBV11-2 and TRBJ2-2, the full variable domain is EAGVAQSPRYKIIEKRQSVAFWCNPISGHATLYWYQQILGQGPKLLIQFQNNGVVDDSQLPKDRFSAERLKGVDSTLKIQPAKLEDSAVYLCASSLGQNTGELFFGEGSRLTVL.

This clone occurred a few times. The chain joins TRBV7-2 to TRBJ2-1; possibly TRBD2 for D (5 bases). Germline CDR1 SGHTA, CDR2 FQGNSA. CDR3 size: 15 residues. V was cut by 5 bases and J by 0 bases, with 11 bases left in between. CDR3 DNA sequence: TGTGCCAGCAGCCTCATCGGAGGCTCCTACAATGAGCAGTTCTTC. This translates into CASSLIGGSYNEQFF.

This clone was seen more than once but under ten times. V usage is TRBV28 and J usage is TRBJ2-1; tentative D call: TRBD2 (6 bases). V lost 1 base, J lost 3 bases, and 7 bases lay in between. CDR3 length equals 14 residues. The germline CDR1 and CDR2 sequences are MDHEN and SYDVKM. The CDR3 DNA follows: TGTGCCAGCAGTTTATTGCGGGACTACAATGAGCAGTTCTTC. Translated, it gives CASSLLRDYNEQFF.

The sample holds one count of this clone. V gene TRBV30 combines with J gene TRBJ1-2, with D unresolved. The V end lost 2 bases, the J end lost 0 bases, and 10 bases lay between the germline ends. CDR3 length equals 14 residues. In germline, CDR1 is GTSNPN, CDR2 SVGIG (reference sequence). CDR3 DNA: TGTGCCTGGAGTATAGAGACAACTAACTATGGCTACACCTTC. Protein sequence: CAWSIETTNYGYTF.

This chain links TRBV28 with TRBJ2-6, with a weak D call TRBD1 (5 bases). V was pared by 4 bases and J by 4 bases, with 8 bases between. The V gene's germline CDR1 is MDHEN and CDR2 SYDVKM. The CDR3 extends over 14 amino acids. Here the CDR3 reads CASSSGNGANVLTF. CDR3 in DNA: TGTGCCAGCAGTTCAGGGAACGGGGCCAACGTCCTGACTTTC.

The genes are TRBV4-2 and TRBJ2-5; 8 bases line up with TRBD1. The CDR3 spans 17 residues. V was pared by 2 bases and J by 5 bases, with 13 bases of the junction left unmatched. The germline V gene encodes CDR1 LGHNA and CDR2 YNFKEQ. This CDR3 is CASSQMPGQGAQETQYF. DNA for the CDR3: TGTGCCAGCAGCCAAATGCCTGGGCAGGGGGCGCAGGAGACCCAGTACTTC.

This clone was counted between two and nine times. The chain joins TRBV10-1 to TRBJ2-3; D possibly corresponds to TRBD2 (5 bases). Trimming left V 7 bases short and J 4 bases short, with 12 bases between. Germline CDR1 and CDR2: WNHNN and SYGVQD (reference sequence). The CDR3 sequence is 13 residues long. CDR3 sequence reads: CASNDRAADTQYF. CDR3 DNA sequence: TGCGCCAGCAACGACCGAGCGGCAGATACGCAGTATTTT.

This clone appeared a few times. This chain links TRBV6-1 with TRBJ2-1; no reliable D call. This CDR3 is built from 14 residues. Germline V CDR1 and CDR2: MNHNS, SASEGT. The V and J ends lost 7 bases and 3 bases respectively, with 13 bases between them. The CDR3, as DNA: TGTGCCAGCACCGTCGAGTACTACTACAATGAGCAGTTCTTC. Amino acids: CASTVEYYYNEQFF.

This clone was picked up many times. The J gene is TRBJ2-3, the V gene TRBV6-1, with TRBD2 as a possible D gene (6 bases). V gave up 0 bases and J gave up 1 base, with 11 bases separating them. Germline V gene data show CDR1 as MNHNS and CDR2 as SASEGT. CDR3 length equals 16 residues. The CDR3 sequence is CASSEAWEVGTDTQYF. CDR3 sequence (DNA): TGTGCCAGCAGTGAAGCGTGGGAGGTGGGCACAGATACGCAGTATTTT.

The chain combines TRBV5-1 with TRBJ2-1, with 7 nucleotides matching TRBD2. Trimming took 4 bases from V and 4 from J; bases not matched to a gene: 11. Germline V CDR1 and CDR2: SGHRS, YFSETQ. The CDR3 covers 16 residues. In nucleotides, the CDR3 is TGCGCCAGCAGCCCAACGACTAGCAGCTTGTACAATGAGCAGTTCTTC. It translates to CASSPTTSSLYNEQFF.

This clone was recorded many times. The V call is TRBV7-2, the J call TRBJ1-6; TRBD1 is a possible D gene (5 bases). The germline V gene has CDR1 SGHTA and CDR2 FQGNSA. Trimming took 4 bases from V and 8 from J, leaving 12 bases between them. The CDR3 covers 14 residues. The DNA for the CDR3 is TGTGCCAGCAGCTCCGGGACCGCTCATTCACCCCTCCACTTT. This translates into CASSSGTAHSPLHF.

This clone was detected a few times. The junction and the germline gene differ at one end; a read error may be behind it. V and J are TRBV9 and TRBJ2-2; no reliable D call. Per germline, CDR1 SGDLS and CDR2 YYNGEE. This CDR3 contains 14 residues. CDR3 residues: CASSVDPNPGELFF. CDR3 nucleotides: TGTGCCAGCAGCGTAGACCCGAACCCCGGGGAGCTGTTTTTT.